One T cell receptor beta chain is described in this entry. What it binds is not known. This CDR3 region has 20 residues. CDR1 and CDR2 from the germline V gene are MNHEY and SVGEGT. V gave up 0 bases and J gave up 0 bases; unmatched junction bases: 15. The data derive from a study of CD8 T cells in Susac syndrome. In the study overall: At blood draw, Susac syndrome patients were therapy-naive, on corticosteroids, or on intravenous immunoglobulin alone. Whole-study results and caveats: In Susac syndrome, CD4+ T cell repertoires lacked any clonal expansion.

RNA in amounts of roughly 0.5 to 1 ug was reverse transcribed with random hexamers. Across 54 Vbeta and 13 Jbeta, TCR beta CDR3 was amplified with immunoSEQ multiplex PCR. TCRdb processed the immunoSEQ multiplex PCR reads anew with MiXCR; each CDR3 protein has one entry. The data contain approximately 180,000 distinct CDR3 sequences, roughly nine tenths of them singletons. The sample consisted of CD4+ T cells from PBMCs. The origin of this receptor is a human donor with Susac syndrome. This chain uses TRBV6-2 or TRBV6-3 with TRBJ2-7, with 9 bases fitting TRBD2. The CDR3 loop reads CASSYSILAGASLLSYEQYF. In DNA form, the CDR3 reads TGTGCCAGCAGTTACTCGATCTTAGCGGGGGCCTCCCTACTCTCCTACGAGCAGTACTTC.